This TCR beta chain was obtained from a study of T cell responses to AZD1222 COVID-19 vaccine. Findings and caveats of the study: Unmutated variant regions are reportedly the target of nearly half of TCRs that are spike-specific. The donor group comprised mostly white British people and more females; the analysis possibly underestimated clonal diversity. None of the repertoires were sampled until the peak T cell response had passed. Recipients of two AZD1222 doses showed rising Spike-specific TCR breadth and depth.

Remarks on this clone: The antigen is not known.

V was clipped by 4 bases and J by 6 bases; unmatched bases: 4. The CDR3 runs to 14 residues. Germline loops: CDR1 MGHRA, CDR2 YSYEKL. Measured with immunoSEQ multiplex PCR; TCRdb has only the in-frame clones, and not every one. The data contain about 81,000 clones, about 91% of them seen just once; the ten biggest clones take up 6.5% to 9.5%. This sequence joins TRBV4-1 and TRBJ2-7; 12 bases align to TRBD2. Sequencing was performed on peripheral blood, taken 28 days after the second AZD1222 dose. This clonotype originated in an adult who received the AZD1222 COVID-19 vaccine. DNA for the CDR3: TGCGCCAGCAGCCCAGGACTAGCGGGACGCGAGCAGTACTTC. Residues: CASSPGLAGREQYF.